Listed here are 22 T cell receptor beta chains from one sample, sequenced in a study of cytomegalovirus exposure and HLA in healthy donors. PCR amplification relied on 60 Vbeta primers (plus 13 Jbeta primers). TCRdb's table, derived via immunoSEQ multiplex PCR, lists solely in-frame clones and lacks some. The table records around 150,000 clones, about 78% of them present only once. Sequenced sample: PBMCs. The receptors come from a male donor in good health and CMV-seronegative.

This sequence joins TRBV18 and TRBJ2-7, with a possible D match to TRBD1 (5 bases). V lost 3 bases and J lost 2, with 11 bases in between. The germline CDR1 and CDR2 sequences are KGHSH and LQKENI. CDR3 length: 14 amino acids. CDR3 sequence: CASSPPGNPYEQYF. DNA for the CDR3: TGTGCCAGCTCACCCCCAGGGAACCCCTACGAGCAGTACTTC.

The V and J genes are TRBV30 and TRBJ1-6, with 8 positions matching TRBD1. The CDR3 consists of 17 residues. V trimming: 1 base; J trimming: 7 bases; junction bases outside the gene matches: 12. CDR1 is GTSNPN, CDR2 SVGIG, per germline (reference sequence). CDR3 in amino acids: CAWSARGQGLWNSPLHF. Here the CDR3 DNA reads TGTGCCTGGAGTGCACGAGGACAGGGCTTGTGGAATTCACCCCTCCACTTT.

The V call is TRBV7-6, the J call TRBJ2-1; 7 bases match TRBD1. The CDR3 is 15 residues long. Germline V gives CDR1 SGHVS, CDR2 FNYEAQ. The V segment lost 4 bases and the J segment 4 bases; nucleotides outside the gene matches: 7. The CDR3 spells CASSYRQGSYNEQFF. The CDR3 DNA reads TGTGCCAGCAGCTACCGACAGGGATCGTACAATGAGCAGTTCTTC.

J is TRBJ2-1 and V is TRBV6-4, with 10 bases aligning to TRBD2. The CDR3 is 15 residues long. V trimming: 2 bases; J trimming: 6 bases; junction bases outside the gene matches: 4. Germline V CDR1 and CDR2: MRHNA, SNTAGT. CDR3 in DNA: TGTGCCAGCAGTGACGAGTCTAGCGGGAGCAATGAGCAGTTCTTC. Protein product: CASSDESSGSNEQFF.

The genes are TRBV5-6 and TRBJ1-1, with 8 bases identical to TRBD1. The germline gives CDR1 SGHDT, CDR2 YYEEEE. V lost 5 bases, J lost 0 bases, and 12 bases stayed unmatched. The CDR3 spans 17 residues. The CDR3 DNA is TGTGCCAGCAGTCCCCGGACAGGGTGGGGAATGAACACTGAAGCTTTCTTT. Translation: CASSPRTGWGMNTEAFF.

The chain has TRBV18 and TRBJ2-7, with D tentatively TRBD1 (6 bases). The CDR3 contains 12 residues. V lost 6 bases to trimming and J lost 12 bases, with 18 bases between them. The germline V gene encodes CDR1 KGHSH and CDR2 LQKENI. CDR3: CASSLKGEFSYF. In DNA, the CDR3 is TGTGCCAGCTCCTTGAAGGGGGAGTTTTCGTACTTC. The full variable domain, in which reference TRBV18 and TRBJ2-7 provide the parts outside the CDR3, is NAGVMQNPRHLVRRRGQEARLRCSPMKGHSHVYWYRQLPEEGLKFMVYLQKENIIDESGMPKERFSAEFPKEGPSILRIQQVVRGDSAAYFCASSLKGEFSYFGPGTRLTVT.

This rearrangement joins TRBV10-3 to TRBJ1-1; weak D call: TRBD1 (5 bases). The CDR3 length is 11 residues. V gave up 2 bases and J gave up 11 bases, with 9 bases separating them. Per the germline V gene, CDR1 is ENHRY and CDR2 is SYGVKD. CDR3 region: CAISEQGWAFF. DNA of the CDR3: TGTGCCATCAGTGAGCAGGGCTGGGCTTTCTTT.

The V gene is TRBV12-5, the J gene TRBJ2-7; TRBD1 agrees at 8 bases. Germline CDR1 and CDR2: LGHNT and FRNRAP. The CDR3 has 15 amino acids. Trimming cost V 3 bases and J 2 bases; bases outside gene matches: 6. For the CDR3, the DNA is TGTGCTAGTGGTTTTTACCTACAGGGGGCCTACGAGCAGTACTTC. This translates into CASGFYLQGAYEQYF.

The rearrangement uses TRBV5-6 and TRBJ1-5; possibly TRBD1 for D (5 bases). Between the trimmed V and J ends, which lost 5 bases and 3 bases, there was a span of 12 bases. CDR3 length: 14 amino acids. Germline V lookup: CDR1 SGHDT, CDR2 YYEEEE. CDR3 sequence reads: CASSPQGFNQPQHF. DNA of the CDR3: TGTGCCAGCAGTCCCCAGGGATTCAATCAGCCCCAGCATTTT.

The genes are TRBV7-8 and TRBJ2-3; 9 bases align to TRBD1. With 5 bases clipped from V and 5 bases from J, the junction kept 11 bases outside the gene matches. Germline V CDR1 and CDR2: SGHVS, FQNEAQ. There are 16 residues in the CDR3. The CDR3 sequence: CASSPRDRAAGDTQYF. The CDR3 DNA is TGTGCCAGCAGCCCCCGGGACAGGGCGGCAGGAGATACGCAGTATTTT.

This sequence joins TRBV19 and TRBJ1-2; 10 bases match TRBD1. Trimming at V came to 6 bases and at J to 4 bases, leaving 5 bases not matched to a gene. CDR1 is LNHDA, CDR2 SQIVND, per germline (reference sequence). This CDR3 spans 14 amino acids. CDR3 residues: CASSAGTGAYGYTF. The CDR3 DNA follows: TGTGCCAGTAGCGCCGGGACAGGGGCCTATGGCTACACCTTC.

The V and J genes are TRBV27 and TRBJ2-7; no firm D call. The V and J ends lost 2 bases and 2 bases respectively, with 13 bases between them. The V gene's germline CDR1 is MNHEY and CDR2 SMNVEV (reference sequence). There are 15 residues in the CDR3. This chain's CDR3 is CASSLTPVNTYEQYF. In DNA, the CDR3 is TGTGCCAGCAGTTTAACCCCAGTGAATACCTACGAGCAGTACTTC.

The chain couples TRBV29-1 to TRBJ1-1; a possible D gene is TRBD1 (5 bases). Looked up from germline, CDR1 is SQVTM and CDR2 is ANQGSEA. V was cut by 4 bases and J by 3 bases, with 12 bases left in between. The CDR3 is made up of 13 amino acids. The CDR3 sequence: CSVAGGGDTEAFF. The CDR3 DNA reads TGCAGCGTTGCGGGCGGAGGGGACACTGAAGCTTTCTTT.

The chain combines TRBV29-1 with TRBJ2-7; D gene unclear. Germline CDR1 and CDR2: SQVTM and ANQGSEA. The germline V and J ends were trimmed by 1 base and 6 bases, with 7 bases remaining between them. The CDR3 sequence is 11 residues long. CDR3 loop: CSVEVNTEQYF. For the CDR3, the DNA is TGCAGCGTTGAAGTTAACACCGAGCAGTACTTC.

In DNA, the CDR3 is TGTGCCAGCAGTGACCGGACAGGGCCCTCGTCACCCCTCCACTTT. Its protein is CASSDRTGPSSPLHF. The V gene is TRBV2, the J gene TRBJ1-6, with TRBD1 identical over 8 bases. The CDR3 runs to 15 residues. Per germline, CDR1 SNHLY and CDR2 FYNNEI. V lost 3 bases and J lost 10; bases outside the gene matches: 8.

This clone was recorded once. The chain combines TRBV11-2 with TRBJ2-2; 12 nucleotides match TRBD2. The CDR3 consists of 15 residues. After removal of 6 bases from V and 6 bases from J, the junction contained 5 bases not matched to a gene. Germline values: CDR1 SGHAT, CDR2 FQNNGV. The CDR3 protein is CASSLRLAGAGELFF. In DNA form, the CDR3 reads TGTGCCAGCAGTTTACGACTAGCGGGAGCCGGGGAGCTGTTTTTT.

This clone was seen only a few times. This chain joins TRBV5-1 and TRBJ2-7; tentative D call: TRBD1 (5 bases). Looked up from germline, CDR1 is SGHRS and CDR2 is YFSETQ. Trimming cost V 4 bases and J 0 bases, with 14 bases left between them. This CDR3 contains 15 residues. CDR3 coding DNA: TGCGCCAGCAGCGTTCAACAGGTGAGCTCCTACGAGCAGTACTTC. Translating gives CASSVQQVSSYEQYF.

The chain's CDR3 is CASSPTAGRTDTQYF. The CDR3 nucleotides are TGTGCCAGCAGCCCAACCGCAGGGAGGACAGATACGCAGTATTTT. The V gene is TRBV9, the J gene TRBJ2-3; tentative D call: TRBD2 (6 bases). The V gene's germline CDR1 is SGDLS and CDR2 YYNGEE. V gave up 4 bases and J gave up 3 bases, with 15 bases separating them. This CDR3 contains 15 residues. Looking up the rest from reference TRBV9 and TRBJ2-3 gives the full variable domain: DSGVTQTPKHLITATGQRVTLRCSPRSGDLSVYWYQQSLDQGLQFLIQYYNGEERAKGNILERFSAQQFPDLHSELNLSSLELGDSALYFCASSPTAGRTDTQYFGPGTRLTVL.

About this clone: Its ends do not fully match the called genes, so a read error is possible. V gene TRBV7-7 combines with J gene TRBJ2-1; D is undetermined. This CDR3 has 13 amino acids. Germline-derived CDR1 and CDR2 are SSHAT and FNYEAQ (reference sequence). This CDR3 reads CASSLGPYNEQFF. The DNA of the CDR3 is TGTGCTAGCAGCTTGGGCCCCTACAATGAGCAGTTCTTC.

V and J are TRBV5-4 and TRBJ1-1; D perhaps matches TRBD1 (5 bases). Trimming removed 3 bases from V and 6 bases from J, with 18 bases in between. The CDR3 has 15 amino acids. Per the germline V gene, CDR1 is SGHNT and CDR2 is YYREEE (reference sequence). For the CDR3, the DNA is TGTGCCAGCAGCTCACAAGCCCCAGGGAGGCCTGAAGCTTTCTTT. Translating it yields CASSSQAPGRPEAFF. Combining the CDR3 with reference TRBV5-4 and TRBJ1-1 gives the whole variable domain ETGVTQSPTHLIKTRGQQVTLRCSSQSGHNTVSWYQQALGQGPQFIFQYYREEENGRGNFPPRFSGLQFPNYSSELNVNALELDDSALYLCASSSQAPGRPEAFFGQGTRLTVV.

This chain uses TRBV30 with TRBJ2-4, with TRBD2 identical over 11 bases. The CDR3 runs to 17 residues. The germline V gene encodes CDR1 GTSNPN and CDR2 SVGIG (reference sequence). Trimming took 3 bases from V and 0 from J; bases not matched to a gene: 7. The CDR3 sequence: CAWRLAGVGLAKNIQYF. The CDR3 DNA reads TGTGCCTGGAGACTAGCGGGAGTGGGGTTAGCCAAAAACATTCAGTACTTC.

This CDR3 reads CASSVEGRETQYF. The CDR3 bases are TGTGCCAGCAGCGTAGAAGGGAGAGAGACCCAGTACTTC. The rearrangement links TRBV9 to TRBJ2-5; possible D gene TRBD2, 5 bases. Trimming took 0 bases from V and 4 from J, leaving 7 bases between them. Germline V gene data show CDR1 as SGDLS and CDR2 as YYNGEE. This CDR3 region has 13 residues.